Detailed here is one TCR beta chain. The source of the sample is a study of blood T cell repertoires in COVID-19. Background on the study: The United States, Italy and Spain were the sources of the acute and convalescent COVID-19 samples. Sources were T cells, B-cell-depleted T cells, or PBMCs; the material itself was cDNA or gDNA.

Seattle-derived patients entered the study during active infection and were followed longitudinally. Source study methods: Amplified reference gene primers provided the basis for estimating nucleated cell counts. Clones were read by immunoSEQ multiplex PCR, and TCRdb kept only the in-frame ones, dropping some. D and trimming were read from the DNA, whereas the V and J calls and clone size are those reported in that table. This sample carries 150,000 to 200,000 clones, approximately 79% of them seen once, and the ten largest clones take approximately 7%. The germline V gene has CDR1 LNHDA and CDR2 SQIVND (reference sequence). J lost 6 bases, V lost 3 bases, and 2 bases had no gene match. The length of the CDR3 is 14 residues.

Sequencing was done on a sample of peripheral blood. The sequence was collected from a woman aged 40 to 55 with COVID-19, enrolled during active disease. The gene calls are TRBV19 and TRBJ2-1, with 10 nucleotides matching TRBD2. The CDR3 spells CASSIIAGGNEQFF. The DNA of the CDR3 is TGTGCCAGTAGTATTATAGCGGGAGGCAATGAGCAGTTCTTC.